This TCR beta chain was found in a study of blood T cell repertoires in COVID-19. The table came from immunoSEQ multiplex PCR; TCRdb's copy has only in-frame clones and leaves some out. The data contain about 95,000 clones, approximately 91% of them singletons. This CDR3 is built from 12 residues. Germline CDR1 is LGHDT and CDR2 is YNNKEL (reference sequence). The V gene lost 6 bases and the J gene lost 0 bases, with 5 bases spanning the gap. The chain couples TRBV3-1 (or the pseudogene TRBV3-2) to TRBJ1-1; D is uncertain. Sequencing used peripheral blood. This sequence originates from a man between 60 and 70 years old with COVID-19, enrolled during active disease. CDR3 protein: CASRSLNTEAFF. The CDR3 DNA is TGTGCCAGCAGGTCTTTGAACACTGAAGCTTTCTTT.